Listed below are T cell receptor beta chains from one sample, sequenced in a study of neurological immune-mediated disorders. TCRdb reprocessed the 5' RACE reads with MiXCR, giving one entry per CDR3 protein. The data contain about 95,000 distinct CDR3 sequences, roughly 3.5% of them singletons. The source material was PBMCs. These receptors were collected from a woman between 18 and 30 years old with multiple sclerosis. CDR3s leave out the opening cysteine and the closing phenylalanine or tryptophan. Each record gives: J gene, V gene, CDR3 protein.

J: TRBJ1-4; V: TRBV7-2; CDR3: ASSSGQPNEKLF
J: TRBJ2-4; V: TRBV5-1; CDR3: ASSWGTGESIQY
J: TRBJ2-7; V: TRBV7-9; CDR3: ASSPGQGVYEQY
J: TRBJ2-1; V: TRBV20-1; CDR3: SAASGLRAYNEQF
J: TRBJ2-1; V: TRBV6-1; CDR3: ASSGSKLYNEQF
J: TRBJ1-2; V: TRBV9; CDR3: ASSARGGNTGTAGYT
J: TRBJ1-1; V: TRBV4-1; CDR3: ASSQVWDRRGTEAF
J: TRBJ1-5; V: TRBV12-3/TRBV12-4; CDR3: ASSPAGGSQPQH
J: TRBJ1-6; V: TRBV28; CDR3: ASRNRFGTVSSPLN
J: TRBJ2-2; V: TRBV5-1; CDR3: ASSLPWGHLAESGELF
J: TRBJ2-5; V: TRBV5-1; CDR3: ASSAGTFQETQY
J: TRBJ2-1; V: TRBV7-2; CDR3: ASSLTRSGRGNEQF
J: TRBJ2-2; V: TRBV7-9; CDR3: ATRGSRGTGELF
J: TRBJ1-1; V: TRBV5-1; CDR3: ASSQQVPNTEAF
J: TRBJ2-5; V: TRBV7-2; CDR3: ATQLRRGQETQY
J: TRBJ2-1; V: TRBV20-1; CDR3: SAKGTSVGHEQF
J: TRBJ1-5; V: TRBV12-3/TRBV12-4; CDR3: ASSPLSDQPQH
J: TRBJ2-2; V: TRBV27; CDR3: ASSSLPSLSNTGELF
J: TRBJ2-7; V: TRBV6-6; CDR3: ASSSTSGDDEQY
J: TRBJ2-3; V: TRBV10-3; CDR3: AISESGQITDTQY
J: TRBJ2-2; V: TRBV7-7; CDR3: ASSLLDGRMGVTGELF
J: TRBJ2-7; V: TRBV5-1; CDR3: ASSNQGQGVKYEQY
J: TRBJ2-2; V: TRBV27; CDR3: ASSGQATGELF
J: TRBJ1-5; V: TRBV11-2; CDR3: ASSLLSGISNQPQH
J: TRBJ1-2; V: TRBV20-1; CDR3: SARWDRAYGYT
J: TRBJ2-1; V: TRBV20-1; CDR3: SAGGGTSTGNEQF
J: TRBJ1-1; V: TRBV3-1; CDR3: ASSQDPLVGRREAF